This passage covers 22 T cell receptor beta chains from one sample sequenced in a study of CD8 T cells in ankylosing spondylitis. TCRdb reprocessed the 5' RACE reads with MiXCR, giving one entry per CDR3 protein. Among 80,000 to 90,000 distinct CDR3 sequences, around 25% were seen once, and the ten largest hold nearly 60%. Sequenced: blood, either unsorted or a sorted T cell fraction (not recorded which). Every receptor here comes from a male donor with ankylosing spondylitis or in good health (not recorded which).

This clonotype was found a few times. This rearrangement joins TRBV20-1 to TRBJ1-5; D possibly corresponds to TRBD1 (5 bases). V lost 5 bases and J lost 5, with 16 bases in between. Germline V gene sequence: CDR1 DFQATT, CDR2 SNEGSKA (reference sequence). CDR3 length: 14 amino acids. The CDR3 here is CSAEFREGDQPQHF. In DNA form, the CDR3 reads TGCAGTGCTGAATTCAGGGAAGGCGATCAGCCCCAGCATTTT.

This clonotype was recorded a few times. This chain uses TRBV20-1 with TRBJ2-4; TRBD1 might be the D (5 bases). CDR1 is DFQATT, CDR2 SNEGSKA, per germline (reference sequence). CDR3 length equals 11 residues. The CDR3 region is CRDRNKNIQYF. The CDR3 DNA is TGCAGAGACAGAAACAAAAACATTCAGTACTTC.

This rearrangement joins TRBV11-3 to TRBJ2-2; D not certain. V dropped 5 bases and J dropped 5 bases, with 12 bases sitting between them. Germline loops: CDR1 SGHNT, CDR2 YENEEA. The CDR3 runs to 14 residues. The CDR3 bases are TGTGCCAGCAGCGGCCCTTCGGTGACCGGGGAGCTGTTTTTT. It translates to CASSGPSVTGELFF. Supplemented by reference TRBV11-3 and TRBJ2-2, the full variable domain reads EAGVVQSPRYKIIEKKQPVAFWCNPISGHNTLYWYLQNLGQGPELLIRYENEEAVDDSQLPKDRFSAERLKGVDSTLKIQPAELGDSAVYLCASSGPSVTGELFFGEGSRLTVL.

DNA of the CDR3: TGTGCCACCAGTGGCGCTAGCGGGAGGGTCCACAATGAGCAGTTCTTC. Its translation: CATSGASGRVHNEQFF. The chain has TRBV24-1 and TRBJ2-1; 12 bases map to TRBD2. Germline CDR1 reads KGHDR; CDR2 reads SFDVKD. The CDR3 sequence is 16 residues long. V lost 5 bases to trimming and J lost 5 bases; unmatched junction nucleotides: 6.

This clonotype appeared once. The chain employs TRBV3-1 and TRBJ1-2; D unclear. This CDR3 is built from 16 residues. Per germline, CDR1 LGHDT and CDR2 YNNKEL (reference sequence). Trimming removed 0 bases from V and 1 base from J, with 12 bases in between. The CDR3 region is CASSQEGPIYNYGYTF. Here the CDR3 DNA reads TGTGCCAGCAGCCAAGAAGGACCTATCTATAACTATGGCTACACCTTC.

The CDR3 protein is CASSSFVGRHQPQHF. CDR3 coding DNA: TGTGCCAGCAGCTCGTTCGTAGGTCGGCATCAGCCCCAGCATTTT. The V and J genes are TRBV9 and TRBJ1-5; D gene ambiguous. CDR1 is SGDLS and CDR2 is YYNGEE in the germline V gene. The germline V and J ends were trimmed by 4 bases and 5 bases, with 16 bases remaining between them. CDR3 size: 15 residues.

This chain connects TRBV27 to TRBJ2-1, with D possibly being TRBD2 (5 bases). This CDR3 has 16 amino acids. CDR1 is MNHEY, CDR2 SMNVEV, per germline (reference sequence). Trimming cost V 1 base and J 7 bases, with 17 bases left between them. CDR3 in DNA: TGTGCCAGCAGTTTATTGTTGGTGCAACGGGGTAATGAGCAGTTCTTC. Its translation is CASSLLLVQRGNEQFF.

This sequence joins TRBV7-6 and TRBJ2-7; no firm D call. Germline V gene data show CDR1 as SGHVS and CDR2 as FNYEAQ. This CDR3 has 15 amino acids. Trimming shortened V by 3 bases and J by 0 bases, and 12 bases separated the two germline ends. The CDR3 coding sequence is TGTGCCAGCAGCTTGTCACTCCCGGGCTCCTACGAGCAGTACTTC. This sequence encodes CASSLSLPGSYEQYF.

J is TRBJ1-2 and V is TRBV10-3; 8 nucleotides align to TRBD1. Germline-derived CDR1 and CDR2 are ENHRY and SYGVKD. V dropped 6 bases and J dropped 6; count of bases not matched to a gene: 12. The CDR3 runs 15 residues. The CDR3 loop reads CAISNNPGQVNGYTF. CDR3 in DNA: TGTGCCATCAGCAACAACCCGGGACAGGTGAATGGCTACACCTTC.

The rearrangement uses TRBV7-8 and TRBJ1-1; possible D gene TRBD1, 5 bases. Trimming removed 5 bases at V and 1 base at J, with 14 bases between. Germline CDR1 SGHVS, CDR2 FQNEAQ. The CDR3 runs to 15 residues. In DNA, the CDR3 is TGTGCCAGCAGCCTCGGGCGGGGACGGAACACTGAAGCTTTCTTT. Encoded protein: CASSLGRGRNTEAFF.

The chain combines TRBV7-3 with TRBJ2-2, with D perhaps being TRBD1 or TRBD2 (6 bases each). This CDR3 is 16 amino acids long. Per germline, CDR1 SGHTA and CDR2 FQGTGA. The ends were cut back, 4 bases at V and 7 bases at J, with 19 bases in the middle. The CDR3 sequence is CASSSYGLQGGGELFF. As DNA, the CDR3 is TGTGCCAGCAGCTCCTACGGACTACAGGGAGGCGGGGAGCTGTTTTTT. Complete variable domain (other parts from reference TRBV7-3 and TRBJ2-2): GAGVSQTPSNKVTEKGKYVELRCDPISGHTALYWYRQSLGQGPEFLIYFQGTGAADDSGLPNDRFFAVRPEGSVSTLKIQRTERGDSAVYLCASSSYGLQGGGELFFGEGSRLTVL.

The V gene is TRBV20-1, the J gene TRBJ2-1, with 11 bases fitting TRBD2. The V segment lost 2 bases and the J segment 8 bases; nucleotides outside the gene matches: 8. CDR1 and CDR2 (germline): DFQATT, SNEGSKA (reference sequence). The CDR3 totals 15 residues. CDR3 sequence: CSARPTTSGKDEQFF. CDR3 bases: TGCAGTGCTAGACCTACGACTAGCGGGAAAGATGAGCAGTTCTTC.

This chain connects TRBV28 to TRBJ2-6; D possibly corresponds to TRBD2 (5 bases). The ends were cut back, 3 bases at V and 2 bases at J, with 8 bases in the middle. The CDR3 extends over 15 amino acids. CDR1 is MDHEN and CDR2 is SYDVKM in the germline V gene. This CDR3 is CASSFRGAGANVLTF. CDR3 nucleotide sequence: TGTGCCAGCAGTTTCCGGGGTGCTGGGGCCAACGTCCTGACTTTC.

V and J are TRBV3-1 and TRBJ2-1, with TRBD2 matching over 7 bases. Germline V gives CDR1 LGHDT, CDR2 YNNKEL (reference sequence). This CDR3 spans 15 amino acids. J gave up 3 bases and V 0 bases, and 2 bases lay outside the gene matches. CDR3: CASSQDQRGYNEQFF. The DNA for the CDR3 is TGTGCCAGCAGCCAAGATCAGCGGGGCTACAATGAGCAGTTCTTC.

This clonotype has just a few counts. The chain uses TRBV5-1 and TRBJ1-6, with D perhaps TRBD1 (6 bases). With 1 base removed from V and 8 bases from J, the gap between germline ends came to 10 bases. Germline V CDR1 and CDR2: SGHRS, YFSETQ. CDR3 size: 14 residues. The DNA of the CDR3 is TGCGCCAGCAGCTTGACAGGGATCGATTCACCCCTCCACTTT. The encoded protein is CASSLTGIDSPLHF.

The V and J genes are TRBV12-3 or TRBV12-4 and TRBJ1-4, with unresolved D. The CDR3 has 12 residues. With 3 bases removed from V and 11 bases from J, the gap between germline ends came to 10 bases. CDR3 in amino acids: CASSFRAAKLFF. CDR3 DNA: TGTGCCAGCAGTTTTCGGGCAGCCAAACTGTTTTTT.

In its sample, this clonotype was seen many times. The chain joins TRBV20-1 to TRBJ2-7; 11 positions agree with TRBD2. Germline CDR1 is DFQATT and CDR2 is SNEGSKA (reference sequence). The CDR3 totals 13 residues. Written as DNA, the CDR3 is TGCAGGGTCAGACTAGCGGGGTCTTACGAGCAGTACTTC. Its translation: CRVRLAGSYEQYF.

The chain joins TRBV7-2 to TRBJ2-2; the D gene could be TRBD1 or TRBD2 (6 bases each). The V end was cut by 7 bases, the J end by 0 bases, with 12 bases between. The CDR3 contains 15 residues. Germline V gene lookup returns CDR1 SGHTA and CDR2 FQGNSA. DNA of the CDR3: TGTGCCAGCACCGAGGGGGGATCGAACACCGGGGAGCTGTTTTTT. This encodes CASTEGGSNTGELFF.

This clonotype was found many times. The chain joins TRBV5-6 to TRBJ2-5; the D gene is possibly TRBD2 (5 bases). V was clipped by 6 bases and J by 5 bases, with 20 bases between them. The CDR3 loop spans 15 amino acids. Germline V gives CDR1 SGHDT, CDR2 YYEEEE. The CDR3 sequence is CASKTIPVGLETQYF. The CDR3 bases are TGTGCCAGCAAGACTATACCGGTTGGCCTGGAGACCCAGTACTTC. The variable domain in full, completed from reference TRBV5-6 and TRBJ2-5, reads DAGVTQSPTHLIKTRGQQVTLRCSPKSGHDTVSWYQQALGQGPQFIFQYYEEEERQRGNFPDRFSGHQFPNYSSELNVNALLLGDSALYLCASKTIPVGLETQYFGPGTRLLVL.

The sample holds a few counts of this clonotype. The gene calls are TRBV20-1 and TRBJ2-7; possibly TRBD1 for D (5 bases). CDR3 length: 13 amino acids. Germline V gene lookup returns CDR1 DFQATT and CDR2 SNEGSKA (reference sequence). V was pared by 5 bases and J by 4 bases, with 15 bases between. The CDR3 protein is CSAQGLGSYEQYF. CDR3 coding DNA: TGCAGTGCTCAGGGCCTCGGCAGTTACGAGCAGTACTTC.

The CDR3 nucleotides are TGTGCCACCAGCAGAGGACAGGGGGAGGGTGAGCAGTTCTTC. Protein product: CATSRGQGEGEQFF. The chain is built from TRBV15 and TRBJ2-1; 9 bases map to TRBD1. The germline V gene encodes CDR1 LNHNV and CDR2 YYDKDF (reference sequence). Unmatched junction bases numbered 4, after V lost 1 base and J lost 9 bases. The length of the CDR3 is 14 residues. Full variable domain (missing parts from reference TRBV15 and TRBJ2-1): DAMVIQNPRYQVTQFGKPVTLSCSQTLNHNVMYWYQQKSSQAPKLLFHYYDKDFNNEADTPDNFQSRRPNTSFCFLDIRSPGLGDTAMYLCATSRGQGEGEQFFGPGTRLTVL.

This clonotype has just a few counts. The chain joins TRBV9 to TRBJ2-1, with a weak D call TRBD1 (6 bases). The CDR3 consists of 13 residues. V lost 7 bases and J 8 bases, leaving 16 bases between the germline ends. The germline V gene encodes CDR1 SGDLS and CDR2 YYNGEE. In DNA, the CDR3 is TGTGCCAGCTCCCCCCAGGGGTGGGATGAGCAGTTCTTC. Translation gives CASSPQGWDEQFF.